This passage covers 16 T cell receptor beta chains from one sample sequenced in a study of post-analysis software for immune sequencing data. Points from the study as a whole: TRBV5-6, TRBV5-1 and TRBV20-1 belonged to a set of roughly five TRBV segments that were more frequent in patients than controls.

The TCR beta cDNA libraries contained unique molecular identifiers. TCRdb reprocessed the PCR reads with MiXCR, giving one entry per CDR3 protein. The sample holds hundreds of thousands of distinct CDR3 sequences; approximately 60% are singletons and the top ten take around 11%. The antigens of these receptors remain unknown. Input material: blood. The receptors come from a girl aged 2-9 years with multiple sclerosis.

The gene calls are TRBV12-3 or TRBV12-4 and TRBJ1-5; D gene uncertain. Trimming stripped 5 bases from V and 0 bases from J, with 29 bases between. The CDR3 covers 21 residues. The CDR3 sequence: CASSPSKDITGGIYSNQPQHF. The CDR3 DNA follows: TGTGCCAGCAGTCCTTCCAAAGATATTACGGGCGGGATCTATAGCAATCAGCCCCAGCATTTT.

This chain connects TRBV5-1 to TRBJ2-1; weak D call: TRBD2 (5 bases). In germline, CDR1 is SGHRS, CDR2 YFSETQ. V lost 4 bases and J lost 4, with 9 bases in between. The CDR3 length is 13 residues. The DNA of the CDR3 is TGCGCCAGCAGCATCACGGGGTACAATGAGCAGTTCTTC. This translates into CASSITGYNEQFF.

The rearrangement uses TRBV3-1 and TRBJ2-4; D gene ambiguous. CDR3 length equals 14 residues. With 4 bases removed from V and 8 bases from J, the gap between germline ends came to 15 bases. Germline V gives CDR1 LGHDT, CDR2 YNNKEL (reference sequence). The CDR3 sequence: CASSPGSSLDIQYF. The CDR3 DNA is TGTGCCAGCAGCCCCGGGTCCTCCTTGGACATTCAGTACTTC.

This rearrangement joins TRBV2 to TRBJ2-7; unclear D gene. Germline V gene data show CDR1 as SNHLY and CDR2 as FYNNEI. The V gene lost 4 bases and the J gene lost 2 bases, with 6 bases spanning the gap. This CDR3 comprises 12 residues. The CDR3 loop reads CASSGHTYEQYF. The CDR3 region has the DNA TGTGCCAGCAGTGGACATACCTACGAGCAGTACTTC.

This chain uses TRBV5-4 with TRBJ2-3, with 7 positions matching TRBD1. CDR1 and CDR2 (germline): SGHNT, YYREEE (reference sequence). V dropped 4 bases and J dropped 4; count of bases not matched to a gene: 21. This CDR3 comprises 19 residues. The CDR3 protein is CASSLIRGYPRGSADTQYF. Here the CDR3 DNA reads TGTGCCAGCAGCCTGATCAGGGGGTACCCCAGGGGGAGTGCAGATACGCAGTATTTT.

The rearrangement joins TRBV28 to TRBJ2-5; D is undetermined. The ends were cut back, 7 bases at V and 11 bases at J, with 20 bases in the middle. There are 13 residues in the CDR3. Germline values: CDR1 MDHEN, CDR2 SYDVKM. The CDR3 DNA sequence: TGTGCCAGCAAGATCAGTGGTATCAATGAGCAGTACTTC. Its protein product is CASKISGINEQYF.

The rearrangement links TRBV6-4 to TRBJ2-3; D unresolved. V was trimmed by 1 base and J by 6 bases, leaving 8 bases between them. CDR1 MRHNA and CDR2 SNTAGT come from the germline V gene. This CDR3 region has 13 residues. The CDR3 here is CASSDWATDTQYF. As DNA, the CDR3 is TGTGCCAGCAGTGACTGGGCAACGGATACGCAGTATTTT.

This clonotype has a single count. The chain carries TRBV5-6 and TRBJ1-2; D gene ambiguous. The CDR3 consists of 14 residues. Germline V gene lookup returns CDR1 SGHDT and CDR2 YYEEEE. The V and J ends lost 2 bases and 6 bases respectively, with 14 bases between them. This chain's CDR3 is CASSFLRSSDGYTF. CDR3 DNA sequence: TGTGCCAGCAGCTTCTTACGGTCGTCCGATGGCTACACCTTC.

This clonotype has more than one count but fewer than ten. V is TRBV12-3 or TRBV12-4 and J is TRBJ1-2; tentative D call: TRBD1 (6 bases). The V and J ends lost 6 bases and 5 bases respectively, with 19 bases between them. The CDR3 loop spans 15 amino acids. In DNA, the CDR3 is TGTGCCAGCAGCTTGACCTCGGGGGCAGGGTATGGCTACACCTTC. The encoded protein is CASSLTSGAGYGYTF.

This clonotype showed up just a few times. This chain joins TRBV29-1 and TRBJ2-1; weak D call: TRBD2 (6 bases). Germline CDR1 is SQVTM and CDR2 is ANQGSEA. CDR3 length: 12 residues. The V gene lost 7 bases and the J gene lost 4 bases, with 11 bases spanning the gap. The CDR3 reads CSGGDSYNEQFF. CDR3 in DNA: TGCAGCGGGGGGGACTCGTACAATGAGCAGTTCTTC.

This chain joins TRBV29-1 and TRBJ2-3, with a possible D match to TRBD1 (6 bases). The germline V and J ends were trimmed by 6 bases and 5 bases, with 12 bases remaining between them. Germline CDR1 and CDR2: SQVTM and ANQGSEA. CDR3 length: 12 amino acids. This CDR3 is CSVENREDTQYF. The CDR3 DNA follows: TGCAGCGTAGAGAACAGGGAAGATACGCAGTATTTT.

The chain is built from TRBV5-1 and TRBJ2-1, with 9 nucleotides matching TRBD2. Germline loops: CDR1 SGHRS, CDR2 YFSETQ. Germline trimming cut 5 bases from V and 10 bases from J; bases unmatched to any gene: 16. The CDR3 has 16 amino acids. The CDR3 bases are TGCGCCAGCAGACCTGTAGGGGGCGGGAGGGCGAAAGAGCAGTTCTTC. The encoded protein is CASRPVGGGRAKEQFF.

This clonotype was observed once. V usage is TRBV5-5 and J usage is TRBJ2-4; no clear D. CDR3 length: 14 residues. The V and J ends lost 4 bases and 3 bases respectively, with 11 bases between them. The germline V gene encodes CDR1 SGHKS and CDR2 YYEKEE (reference sequence). CDR3 protein: CASSELNSKNIQYF. The CDR3 DNA reads TGTGCCAGCAGCGAACTAAACAGCAAAAACATTCAGTACTTC.

J is TRBJ1-1 and V is TRBV6-2 or TRBV6-3; 7 bases align to TRBD1. Trimming at V came to 6 bases and at J to 1 base, leaving 2 bases not matched to a gene. Germline CDR1 MNHEY, CDR2 SVGEGT. The CDR3 has 13 residues. The CDR3 loop reads CASRQGTNTEAFF. As DNA, the CDR3 is TGTGCCAGCAGACAGGGGACGAACACTGAAGCTTTCTTT.

The DNA of the CDR3 is TGTGCCAGCAGCAAAGGGACAGGCGAGAAAGGGGAGCAGTACTTC. Translating gives CASSKGTGEKGEQYF. The V and J genes are TRBV5-6 and TRBJ2-5; 8 bases line up with TRBD1. Germline V CDR1 and CDR2: SGHDT, YYEEEE. The ends lost 4 bases at V and 11 bases at J; junction bases unmatched: 16. The CDR3 runs to 15 residues.

This chain joins TRBV29-1 and TRBJ1-1; 11 bases align to TRBD1. The V gene end was trimmed by 5 bases and the J gene end by 5 bases; junction bases not matched to a gene: 7. The CDR3 loop spans 14 amino acids. In germline, CDR1 is SQVTM, CDR2 ANQGSEA. The CDR3, as DNA: TGCAGCGTTACTCCCGGGACAGGGGGTACTGAAGCTTTCTTT. Its protein is CSVTPGTGGTEAFF.